This TCR beta chain was found in a study of tumor-infiltrating lymphocytes in primary liver carcinoma. Co-extracting RNA and DNA was done with about 20-34 mg of unsorted bulk tissue as input. Resection treated the patients' primary liver carcinoma. Patients in the cohort were treatment-naive and living with chronic HBV infection. In germline, CDR1 is MNHEY, CDR2 SVGEGT. This CDR3 comprises 13 residues. From roughly 470 ng total RNA, TCR beta cDNA was generated with a primer in the constant region. Employing slightly modified ARM-PCR, three nested multiplex PCR rounds were run, and these gave rise to the TCR beta libraries. TRBV1-TRBV30 forward and Cbeta reverse primers drove the first two roughly 10-cycle rounds. TCRdb reprocessed the multiplex PCR reads with MiXCR, giving one entry per CDR3 protein. The sample comprises almost 45,000 distinct CDR3 sequences, around 75% of which are singletons, and over 30% rests with the top ten.

Concerning this clonotype: Its target is unknown. Compared with germline, one end of the junction differs, possibly owing to a read error.

Whole-study results and caveats: Blood fell significantly below tumors in its top-250-clone fraction (p = 0.039). Compared with tumor region pairs, tumor-adjacent and tumor-blood pairs overlapped less.

This clonotype originated in a young woman with primary liver carcinoma and hepatitis B virus infection. This chain uses TRBV6-2 or TRBV6-3 with TRBJ2-3; D gene ambiguous. The sample was tumor-adjacent normal liver tissue. CDR3 protein: CTSRYALLDTQYF. Written as DNA, the CDR3 is TGTACCAGCAGATACGCGTTGTTGGATACGCAGTATTTT.